This T cell receptor beta chain was sequenced for a study of Ad26.COV2.S vaccination and SARS-CoV-2 variants. In the study overall: A participant enrolled in the COV1001 Ad26.COV2.S trial arm provided the sample. Intramuscular Ad26.COV2.S at 5x10^10 or 1x10^11 viral particles.

TCRdb's table, derived via immunoSEQ multiplex PCR, lists solely in-frame clones and lacks some. The table shows 500,000 or so clones, with around 90% occurring only once. The CDR3 length is 16 residues. J gave up 8 bases and V 1 base, and 10 bases lay outside the gene matches. Germline CDR1 reads SGHTA; CDR2 reads FQGNSA. Indicated treatment: roughly 18 received Ad26.COV2.S at low or high dose, single or two shots; about 5 received placebo; per-sample allocation not given. The investigators took samples on day 63 after the first vaccine or placebo injection. This chain links TRBV7-2 with TRBJ1-4; TRBD1 matches 7 bases. This sample comprised peripheral blood, obtained in a trial of Ad26.COV2.S vaccine versus placebo. This sequence originates from a person aged 18-60 years who received the Ad26.COV2.S COVID-19 vaccine or a placebo. The CDR3 region is CASSLVGGGLGEKLFF. The CDR3 DNA is TGTGCCAGCAGCTTAGTAGGGGGCGGACTCGGCGAAAAACTGTTTTTT.